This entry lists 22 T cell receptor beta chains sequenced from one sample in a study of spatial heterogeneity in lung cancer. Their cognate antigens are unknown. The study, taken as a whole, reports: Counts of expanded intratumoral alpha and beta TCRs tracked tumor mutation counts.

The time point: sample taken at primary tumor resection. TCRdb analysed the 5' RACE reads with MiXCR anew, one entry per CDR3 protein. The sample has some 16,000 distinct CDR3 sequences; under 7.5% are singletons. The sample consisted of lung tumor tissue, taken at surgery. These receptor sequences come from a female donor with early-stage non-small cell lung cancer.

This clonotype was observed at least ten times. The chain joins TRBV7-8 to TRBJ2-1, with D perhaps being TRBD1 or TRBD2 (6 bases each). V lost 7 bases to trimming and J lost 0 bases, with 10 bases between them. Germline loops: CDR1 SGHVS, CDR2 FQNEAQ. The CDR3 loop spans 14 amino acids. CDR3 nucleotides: TGTGCCAGCATCCCGGGGGCCTCCTACAATGAGCAGTTCTTC. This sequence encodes CASIPGASYNEQFF.

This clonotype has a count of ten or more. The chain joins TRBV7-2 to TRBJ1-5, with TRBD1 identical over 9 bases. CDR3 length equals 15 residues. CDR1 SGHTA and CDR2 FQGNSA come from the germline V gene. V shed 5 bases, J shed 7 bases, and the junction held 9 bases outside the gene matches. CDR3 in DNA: TGTGCCAGCAGCCCCTGGACAGGGGTTGGGCAGCCCCAGCATTTT. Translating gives CASSPWTGVGQPQHF.

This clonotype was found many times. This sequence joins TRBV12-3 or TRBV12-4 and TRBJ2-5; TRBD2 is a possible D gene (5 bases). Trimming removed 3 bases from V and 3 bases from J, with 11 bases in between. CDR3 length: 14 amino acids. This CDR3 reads CASSFGGLKETQYF. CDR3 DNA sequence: TGTGCCAGCAGTTTTGGAGGACTGAAAGAGACCCAGTACTTC.

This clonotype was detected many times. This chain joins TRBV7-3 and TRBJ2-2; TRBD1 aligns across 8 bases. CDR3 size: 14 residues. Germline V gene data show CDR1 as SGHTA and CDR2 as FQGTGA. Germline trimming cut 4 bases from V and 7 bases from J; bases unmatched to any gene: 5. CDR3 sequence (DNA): TGTGCCAGCAGCTCGACAGGGGTGGGCGGGGAGCTGTTTTTT. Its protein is CASSSTGVGGELFF.

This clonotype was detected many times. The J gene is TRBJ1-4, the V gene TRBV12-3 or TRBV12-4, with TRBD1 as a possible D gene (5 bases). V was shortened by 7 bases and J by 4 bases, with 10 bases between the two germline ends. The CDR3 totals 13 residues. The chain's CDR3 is CASTGDGNEKLFF. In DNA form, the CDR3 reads TGTGCCAGCACTGGGGACGGTAATGAAAAACTGTTTTTT.

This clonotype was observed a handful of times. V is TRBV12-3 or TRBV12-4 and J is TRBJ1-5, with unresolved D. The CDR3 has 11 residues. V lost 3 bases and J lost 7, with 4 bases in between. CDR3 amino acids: CASSLSQPQHF. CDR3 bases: TGTGCCAGCAGTTTGTCCCAGCCCCAGCATTTT.

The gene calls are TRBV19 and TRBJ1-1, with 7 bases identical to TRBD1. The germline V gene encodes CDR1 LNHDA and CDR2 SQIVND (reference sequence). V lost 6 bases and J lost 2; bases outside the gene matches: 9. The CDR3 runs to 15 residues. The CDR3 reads CASSEGDSPNTEAFF. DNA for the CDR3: TGTGCCAGTAGCGAGGGGGACAGTCCCAACACTGAAGCTTTCTTT.

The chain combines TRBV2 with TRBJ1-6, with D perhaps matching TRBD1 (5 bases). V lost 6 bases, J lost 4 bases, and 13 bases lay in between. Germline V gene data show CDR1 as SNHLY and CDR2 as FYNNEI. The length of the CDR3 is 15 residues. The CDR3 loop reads CASREGTDYNSPLHF. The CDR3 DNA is TGTGCCAGCAGGGAGGGGACTGATTATAATTCACCCCTCCACTTT.

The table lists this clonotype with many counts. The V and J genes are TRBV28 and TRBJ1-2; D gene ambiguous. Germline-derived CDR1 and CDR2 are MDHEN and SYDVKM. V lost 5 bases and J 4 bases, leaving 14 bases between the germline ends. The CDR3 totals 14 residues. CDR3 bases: TGTGCCAGCAGTCGGGGTACAGCCTCCTATGGCTACACCTTC. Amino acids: CASSRGTASYGYTF.

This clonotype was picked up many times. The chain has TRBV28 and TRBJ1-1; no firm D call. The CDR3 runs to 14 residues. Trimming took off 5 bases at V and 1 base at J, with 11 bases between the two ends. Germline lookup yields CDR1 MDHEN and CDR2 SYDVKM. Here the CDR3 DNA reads TGTGCCAGCAGTGGCCCGTTGAGGAACACTGAAGCTTTCTTT. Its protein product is CASSGPLRNTEAFF.

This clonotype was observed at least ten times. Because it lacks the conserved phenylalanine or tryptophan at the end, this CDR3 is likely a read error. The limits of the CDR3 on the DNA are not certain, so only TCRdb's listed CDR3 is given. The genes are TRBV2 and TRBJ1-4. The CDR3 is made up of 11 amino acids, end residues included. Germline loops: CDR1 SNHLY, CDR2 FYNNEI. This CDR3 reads CASSEGWAVEV.

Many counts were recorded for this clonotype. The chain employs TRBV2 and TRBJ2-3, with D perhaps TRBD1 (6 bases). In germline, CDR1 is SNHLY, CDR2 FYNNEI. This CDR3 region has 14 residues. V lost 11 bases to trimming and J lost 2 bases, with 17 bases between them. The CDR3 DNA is TGTGCCGGGGACATTTCTCCTCCCACAGATACGCAGTATTTT. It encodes CAGDISPPTDTQYF.

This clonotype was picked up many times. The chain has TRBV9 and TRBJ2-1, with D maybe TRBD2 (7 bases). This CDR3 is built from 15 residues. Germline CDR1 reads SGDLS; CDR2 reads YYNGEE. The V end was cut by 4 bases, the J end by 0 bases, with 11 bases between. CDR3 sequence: CASSRGGSSYNEQFF. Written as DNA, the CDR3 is TGTGCCAGCAGCCGCGGGGGCAGCTCCTACAATGAGCAGTTCTTC.

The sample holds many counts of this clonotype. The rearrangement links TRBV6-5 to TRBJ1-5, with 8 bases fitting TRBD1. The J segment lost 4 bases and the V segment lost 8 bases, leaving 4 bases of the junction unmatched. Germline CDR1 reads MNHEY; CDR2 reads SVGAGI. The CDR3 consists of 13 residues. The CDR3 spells CASRDRGNQPQHF. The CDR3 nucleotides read TGTGCCAGCCGCGACAGGGGTAATCAGCCCCAGCATTTT.

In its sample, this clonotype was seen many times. DNA of the CDR3: TGCGCCAGACTACCGGACAGGTTCTACGAGCAGTACTTC. It is translated as CARLPDRFYEQYF. The gene calls are TRBV5-1 and TRBJ2-7; 7 bases map to TRBD1. This CDR3 has 13 amino acids. V shed 8 bases and J 3 bases; nucleotides not matched to a gene: 8. From germline, CDR1 is SGHRS and CDR2 YFSETQ.

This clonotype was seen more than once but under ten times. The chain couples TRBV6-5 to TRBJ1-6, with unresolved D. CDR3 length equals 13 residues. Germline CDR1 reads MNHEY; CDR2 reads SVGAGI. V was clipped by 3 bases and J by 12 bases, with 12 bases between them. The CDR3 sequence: CASSYGEGIPLHF. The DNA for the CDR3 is TGTGCCAGCAGTTATGGCGAAGGGATACCCCTCCACTTT.

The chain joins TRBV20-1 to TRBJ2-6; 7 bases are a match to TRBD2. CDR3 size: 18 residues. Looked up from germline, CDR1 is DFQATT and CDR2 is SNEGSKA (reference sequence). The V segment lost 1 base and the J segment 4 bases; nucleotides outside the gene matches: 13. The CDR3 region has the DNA TGCAGTGCTAGAGTTCTCCAACGGGGGGAGAACGGGGCCAACGTCCTGACTTTC. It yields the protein CSARVLQRGENGANVLTF.

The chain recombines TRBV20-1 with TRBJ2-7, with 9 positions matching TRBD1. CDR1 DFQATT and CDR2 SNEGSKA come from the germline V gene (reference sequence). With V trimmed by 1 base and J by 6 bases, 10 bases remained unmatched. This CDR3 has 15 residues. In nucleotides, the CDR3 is TGCAGTGCTAGAGCTCGGGACAGGGAATGGGGCGAGCAGTACTTC. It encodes CSARARDREWGEQYF.

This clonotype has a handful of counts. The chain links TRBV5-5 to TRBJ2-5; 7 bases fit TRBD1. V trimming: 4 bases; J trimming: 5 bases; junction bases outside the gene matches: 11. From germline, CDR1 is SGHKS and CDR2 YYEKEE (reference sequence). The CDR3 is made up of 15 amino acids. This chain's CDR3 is CASSIRTGWRETQYF. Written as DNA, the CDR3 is TGTGCCAGCAGCATCCGGACAGGCTGGAGGGAGACCCAGTACTTC.

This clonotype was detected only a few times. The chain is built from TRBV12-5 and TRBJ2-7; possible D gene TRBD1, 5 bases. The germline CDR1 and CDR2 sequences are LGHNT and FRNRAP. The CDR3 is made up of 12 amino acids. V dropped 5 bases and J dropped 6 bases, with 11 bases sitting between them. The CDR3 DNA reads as TGTGCTAGTGGTGCCATGCAGGGCGAGCAGTACTTC. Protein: CASGAMQGEQYF.

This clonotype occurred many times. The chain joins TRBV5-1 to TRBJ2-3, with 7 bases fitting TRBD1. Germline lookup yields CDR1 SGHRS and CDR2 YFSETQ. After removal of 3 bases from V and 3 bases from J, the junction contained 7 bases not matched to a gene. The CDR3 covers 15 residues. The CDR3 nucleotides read TGCGCCAGCAGCTCCCAGGGGGAGATGACAGATACGCAGTATTTT. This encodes CASSSQGEMTDTQYF.

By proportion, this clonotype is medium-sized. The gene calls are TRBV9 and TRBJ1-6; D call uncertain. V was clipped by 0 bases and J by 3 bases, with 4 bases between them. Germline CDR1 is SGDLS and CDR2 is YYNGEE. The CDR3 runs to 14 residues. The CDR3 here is CASSVGGYNSPLHF. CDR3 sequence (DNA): TGTGCCAGCAGCGTAGGGGGCTATAATTCACCCCTCCACTTT.